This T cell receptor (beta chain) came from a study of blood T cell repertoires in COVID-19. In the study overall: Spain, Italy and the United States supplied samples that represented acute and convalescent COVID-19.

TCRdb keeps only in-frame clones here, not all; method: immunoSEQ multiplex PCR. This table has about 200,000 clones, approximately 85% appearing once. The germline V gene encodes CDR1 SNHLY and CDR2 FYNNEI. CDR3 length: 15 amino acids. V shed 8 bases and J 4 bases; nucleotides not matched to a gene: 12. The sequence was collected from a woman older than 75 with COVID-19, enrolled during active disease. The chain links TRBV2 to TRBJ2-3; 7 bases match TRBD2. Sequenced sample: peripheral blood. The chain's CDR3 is CASCPVWGRADTQYF. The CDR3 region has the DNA TGTGCCAGCTGCCCCGTGTGGGGGAGGGCAGATACGCAGTATTTT.